Below are 30 T cell receptor beta chains sequenced from a single sample in a study of identical twins. Using its own MiXCR run on the 5' RACE reads, TCRdb lists one record per CDR3 protein. The sample lists 1.5 million to 2 million distinct CDR3 sequences; about 31% were seen once. Sample: cord blood. The receptors shown here come from a newborn girl in good health.

This clonotype was observed at least ten times. V usage is TRBV13 and J usage is TRBJ1-2; D ambiguous. Germline V gene data show CDR1 as PRHDT and CDR2 as FYEKMQ (reference sequence). The germline V and J ends were trimmed by 8 bases and 4 bases, with 5 bases remaining between them. This CDR3 has 10 amino acids. CDR3 residues: CASGSYGYTF. The CDR3 DNA follows: TGTGCCAGCGGTTCCTATGGCTACACCTTC.

The chain employs TRBV28 and TRBJ2-3; 8 bases match TRBD1. The CDR3 spans 16 residues. Germline lookup yields CDR1 MDHEN and CDR2 SYDVKM. V gave up 1 base and J gave up 1 base; unmatched junction bases: 4. CDR3 sequence (DNA): TGTGCCAGCAGTTTATTAGTGGGACAGGGCACAGATACGCAGTATTTT. Its translation is CASSLLVGQGTDTQYF.

J is TRBJ1-4 and V is TRBV7-2, with D uncertain. V was clipped by 5 bases and J by 7 bases, with 17 bases between them. The germline gives CDR1 SGHTA, CDR2 FQGNSA. The CDR3 length is 15 residues. CDR3 amino acids: CASSPPGRTFEKLFF. CDR3 sequence (DNA): TGTGCCAGCAGCCCCCCGGGTCGGACGTTTGAAAAACTGTTTTTT. Full variable domain (remainder filled in from reference TRBV7-2 and TRBJ1-4): GAGVSQSPSNKVTEKGKDVELRCDPISGHTALYWYRQSLGQGLEFLIYFQGNSAPDKSGLPSDRFSAERTGGSVSTLTIQRTQQEDSAVYLCASSPPGRTFEKLFFGSGTQLSVL.

This clonotype was counted only a few times. Written as DNA, the CDR3 is TGCAGTGCTATGACAGGGAACTCCTACGAGCAGTACTTC. Its translation: CSAMTGNSYEQYF. The V gene is TRBV20-1, the J gene TRBJ2-7; 7 bases fit TRBD1. The trim removed 4 bases at V and 0 bases at J, leaving 3 bases unmatched. CDR3 length: 13 amino acids. Germline V gene sequence: CDR1 DFQATT, CDR2 SNEGSKA (reference sequence).

This clonotype was detected many times. One end of the junction is discordant with germline, which a read error may explain. This chain joins TRBV7-7 and TRBJ2-1, with no clear D. The CDR3 spans 17 residues. The germline CDR1 and CDR2 sequences are SSHAT and FNYEAQ (reference sequence). The CDR3 sequence is CASSLMVGLSSYNEQFF. In DNA, the CDR3 is TGTGCTAGCAGCTTAATGGTAGGATTGAGCTCCTACAATGAGCAGTTCTTC. The entire variable domain, with the rest obtained from reference TRBV7-7 and TRBJ2-1, is as follows: GAGVSQSPRYKVTKRGQDVTLRCDPISSHATLYWYQQALGQGPEFLTYFNYEAQPDKSGLPSDRFSAERPEGSISTLTIQRTEQRDSAMYRCASSLMVGLSSYNEQFFGPGTRLTVL.

This clonotype was seen repeatedly, ten times or more. V is TRBV10-3 and J is TRBJ2-6; 11 nucleotides align to TRBD2. The CDR3 spans 19 residues. With V trimmed by 3 bases and J by 2 bases, 9 bases remained unmatched. Germline lookup yields CDR1 ENHRY and CDR2 SYGVKD. The CDR3 region is CAISEIAGGPTTGANVLTF. The CDR3 nucleotides are TGTGCCATCAGTGAAATAGCGGGAGGGCCAACGACTGGGGCCAACGTCCTGACTTTC.

The chain employs TRBV20-1 and TRBJ1-3; D gene uncertain. The CDR3 is 11 amino acids. In germline, CDR1 is DFQATT, CDR2 SNEGSKA (reference sequence). V was trimmed by 5 bases and J by 4 bases, leaving 6 bases between them. The CDR3: CSAVQGNTIYF. CDR3 bases: TGCAGTGCTGTACAGGGAAACACCATATATTTT.

This chain links TRBV29-1 with TRBJ2-7, with D uncertain. Per the germline V gene, CDR1 is SQVTM and CDR2 is ANQGSEA. V dropped 5 bases and J dropped 7 bases, with 15 bases sitting between them. The CDR3 is made up of 12 amino acids. The CDR3 is CSVSPDYNEQYF. The DNA for the CDR3 is TGCAGCGTTTCCCCGGATTACAATGAGCAGTACTTC.

This clonotype was found many times. V is TRBV28 and J is TRBJ2-1, with D possibly matching TRBD2 (6 bases). Germline CDR1 is MDHEN and CDR2 is SYDVKM. V was pared by 8 bases and J by 10 bases, with 12 bases between. The CDR3 consists of 11 residues. CDR3 amino acids: CASGLALEQFF. CDR3 nucleotides: TGTGCCAGCGGGCTAGCGTTAGAGCAGTTCTTC.

A few counts support this clonotype. This chain uses TRBV6-1 with TRBJ1-1; D may be TRBD1 (6 bases). Germline V lookup: CDR1 MNHNS, CDR2 SASEGT. Trimming took off 7 bases at V and 0 bases at J, with 9 bases between the two ends. The CDR3 has 13 residues. Here the CDR3 reads CASTGQLNTEAFF. The CDR3 DNA is TGTGCCAGCACCGGACAGTTGAACACTGAAGCTTTCTTT.

The CDR3: CASSQSPGGLAKNIQYF. The CDR3 nucleotides are TGTGCCAGCAGCCAATCGCCGGGGGGATTAGCCAAAAACATTCAGTACTTC. V is TRBV4-2 and J is TRBJ2-4; the match to TRBD2 covers 7 bases. In germline, CDR1 is LGHNA, CDR2 YNFKEQ. The length of the CDR3 is 17 residues. The V segment lost 2 bases and the J segment 0 bases; nucleotides outside the gene matches: 7.

The chain uses TRBV7-9 and TRBJ2-5; 10 bases agree with TRBD2. The CDR3 runs to 19 residues. V lost 4 bases and J lost 2; bases outside the gene matches: 16. From germline, CDR1 is SEHNR and CDR2 FQNEAQ (reference sequence). CDR3 sequence: CASSSPGQAGGPRQETQYF. CDR3 nucleotide sequence: TGTGCCAGCAGCTCCCCAGGACAAGCGGGGGGGCCCCGTCAAGAGACCCAGTACTTC.

The chain employs TRBV24-1 and TRBJ2-2, with 7 bases aligning to TRBD1. Germline-derived CDR1 and CDR2 are KGHDR and SFDVKD. The CDR3 runs to 14 residues. J lost 4 bases, V lost 5 bases, and 3 bases had no gene match. The CDR3 protein is CATSGAGGTGELFF. The CDR3 DNA follows: TGTGCCACCAGTGGGGCAGGGGGCACCGGGGAGCTGTTTTTT.

The chain is built from TRBV2 and TRBJ2-1; possibly TRBD2 for D (6 bases). This CDR3 spans 15 amino acids. The V and J ends lost 7 bases and 2 bases respectively, with 15 bases between them. Looked up from germline, CDR1 is SNHLY and CDR2 is FYNNEI. Here the CDR3 DNA reads TGTGCCAGCAAAACGGGAGTCGCGACCTACAATGAGCAGTTCTTC. Protein sequence: CASKTGVATYNEQFF.

This chain joins TRBV4-1 and TRBJ1-3, with TRBD1 as a possible D gene (6 bases). V was shortened by 4 bases and J by 0 bases, with 25 bases between the two germline ends. The germline CDR1 and CDR2 sequences are MGHRA and YSYEKL. The CDR3 length is 20 residues. CDR3 sequence reads: CASSRLIGTRTFLSGNTIYF. The CDR3 nucleotides read TGCGCCAGCAGCCGCCTTATCGGGACACGGACTTTCCTCTCTGGAAACACCATATATTTT.

Notes on this clonotype: Germline is not matched at one junction end, which may reflect a read error. This chain connects TRBV7-8 to TRBJ2-7; maybe TRBD2 (5 bases). CDR1 and CDR2 from the germline V gene are SGHVS and FQNEAQ. This CDR3 has 14 amino acids. The CDR3 coding sequence is TGTGCCAGCACCTTAGGACGGGAAGCCTACGAGCAGTACTTC. Translation: CASTLGREAYEQYF.

There are a few counts of this clonotype. One end of the junction is discordant with germline, which a read error may explain. The V and J genes are TRBV13 and TRBJ1-5; D gene unclear. The CDR3 consists of 15 residues. Germline V gives CDR1 PRHDT, CDR2 FYEKMQ (reference sequence). The CDR3 DNA reads as TGTGCCAGCAGCCTAGGGCGGTTTAGCAATCAGCCCCAGCATTTT. It encodes CASSLGRFSNQPQHF.

In this sample, this clonotype turned up a few times. V usage is TRBV4-2 and J usage is TRBJ1-2, with 11 bases aligning to TRBD1. The CDR3 runs to 16 residues. CDR1 is LGHNA and CDR2 is YNFKEQ in the germline V gene. V shed 4 bases and J 4 bases; nucleotides not matched to a gene: 8. CDR3 loop: CASSRDGQGAVYGYTF. Here the CDR3 DNA reads TGTGCCAGCAGCCGCGACGGACAGGGGGCTGTCTATGGCTACACCTTC.

The chain is built from TRBV27 and TRBJ2-1; 8 bases align to TRBD2. The CDR3 is 15 residues long. J lost 6 bases, V lost 8 bases, and 12 bases had no gene match. The germline V gene has CDR1 MNHEY and CDR2 SMNVEV (reference sequence). The CDR3 DNA is TGTGCCAGCCTCGCCGGGAGGGGAAGGGTCAATGAGCAGTTCTTC. This sequence encodes CASLAGRGRVNEQFF.

In its sample, this clonotype was seen a few times. This chain links TRBV3-1 with TRBJ2-1, with D possibly TRBD2 on 5 matching bases. Germline values: CDR1 LGHDT, CDR2 YNNKEL (reference sequence). CDR3 length equals 11 residues. V was shortened by 6 bases and J by 6 bases, with 6 bases between the two germline ends. DNA of the CDR3: TGTGCCAGCAGGAGGGCCAATGAGCAGTTCTTC. Encoded protein: CASRRANEQFF.

The genes are TRBV25-1 and TRBJ2-5, with TRBD2 matching 10 bases. From germline, CDR1 is MGHDK and CDR2 SYGVNS. The CDR3 runs to 17 residues. With V trimmed by 3 bases and J by 2 bases, 9 bases remained unmatched. The CDR3 DNA sequence: TGTGCCAGCAGTGAGGTTAGGACTAGCGGACTTCAAGAGACCCAGTACTTC. This translates into CASSEVRTSGLQETQYF.

The chain couples TRBV29-1 to TRBJ2-5, with a tentative D call TRBD1 (5 bases). Germline values: CDR1 SQVTM, CDR2 ANQGSEA. V was shortened by 7 bases and J by 11 bases, with 20 bases between the two germline ends. The CDR3 consists of 12 residues. CDR3 DNA: TGCAGCGCCCGCCAGGGTTCGGATGAGCAGTACTTC. Its translation: CSARQGSDEQYF.

This clonotype was found a few times. The rearrangement joins TRBV6-5 to TRBJ2-5; D may be TRBD1 or TRBD2 (5 bases each). The V end was cut by 2 bases, the J end by 0 bases, with 10 bases between. The CDR3 runs to 15 residues. Germline CDR1 MNHEY, CDR2 SVGAGI. CDR3: CASSYEGTYQETQYF. The CDR3 region has the DNA TGTGCCAGCAGTTACGAGGGGACCTACCAAGAGACCCAGTACTTC.

This chain joins TRBV7-9 and TRBJ2-4; the D gene could be TRBD1 or TRBD2 (5 bases each). Matching the DNA end better, TRBJ2-7 makes the J call doubtful. Germline-derived CDR1 and CDR2 are SEHNR and FQNEAQ (reference sequence). This CDR3 is 13 amino acids long. The CDR3 nucleotides are TGTGCCAGCAGCTTCCCAGGGACGGCCGAGCAGTACTTC. It encodes CASSFPGTAEQYF.

This clonotype came up a few times. The gene calls are TRBV7-9 and TRBJ2-3; possible D gene TRBD1, 5 bases. The CDR3 is 14 amino acids. Germline V lookup: CDR1 SEHNR, CDR2 FQNEAQ (reference sequence). V lost 5 bases to trimming and J lost 3 bases, with 12 bases between them. The CDR3 reads CASSTRVLTDTQYF. CDR3 nucleotide sequence: TGTGCCAGCAGCACCAGGGTTCTAACAGATACGCAGTATTTT.

This clonotype came up many times. The chain couples TRBV29-1 to TRBJ1-2; 9 positions agree with TRBD1. CDR1 and CDR2 from the germline V gene are SQVTM and ANQGSEA. Trimming cost V 2 bases and J 8 bases; bases outside gene matches: 6. The CDR3 spans 13 residues. DNA for the CDR3: TGCAGCGTTGAAAACCGACAGGGGGAGGGCTACACCTTC. Translation: CSVENRQGEGYTF. Full variable domain (rest looked up from reference TRBV29-1 and TRBJ1-2): SAVISQKPSRDICQRGTSLTIQCQVDSQVTMMFWYRQQPGQSLTLIATANQGSEATYESGFVIDKFPISRPNLTFSTLTVSNMSPEDSSIYLCSVENRQGEGYTFGSGTRLTVV.

This chain connects TRBV18 to TRBJ2-5, with D possibly being TRBD2 (6 bases). V was trimmed by 8 bases and J by 1 base, leaving 17 bases between them. The germline V gene has CDR1 KGHSH and CDR2 LQKENI. The CDR3 loop spans 15 amino acids. In DNA form, the CDR3 reads TGTGCCAGCGCGCCGGGACTGACATTCCAAGAGACCCAGTACTTC. Protein sequence: CASAPGLTFQETQYF.

V gene TRBV5-1 combines with J gene TRBJ1-1, with D possibly matching TRBD1 (5 bases). This CDR3 contains 14 residues. Trimming left V 3 bases short and J 2 bases short, with 11 bases between. CDR1 is SGHRS and CDR2 is YFSETQ in the germline V gene. CDR3 DNA sequence: TGCGCCAGCAGCTCCGGGGCCTTTAACACTGAAGCTTTCTTT. As protein: CASSSGAFNTEAFF.

For this clonotype: One junction end disagrees with the germline gene, perhaps due to a read error. V and J are TRBV12-3 or TRBV12-4 and TRBJ1-6, with D maybe TRBD1 (6 bases). This CDR3 comprises 14 residues. The CDR3 region has the DNA TGTGCCAGCACCCGGACAGACTATAGTTCACCCCTCCACTTT. This translates into CASTRTDYSSPLHF.

This clonotype was seen a single time. The chain uses TRBV28 and TRBJ2-4, with D possibly matching TRBD1 (6 bases). CDR3 length: 14 amino acids. The germline CDR1 and CDR2 sequences are MDHEN and SYDVKM. V was cut by 5 bases and J by 8 bases, with 16 bases left in between. The CDR3 DNA reads as TGTGCCAGCAGTACTACAGGGTATCGGGACATTCAGTACTTC. As protein: CASSTTGYRDIQYF.